A single sample is the source of the 24 T cell receptor beta chains below, sequenced in a study of blood T cell repertoires in COVID-19. Data came from immunoSEQ multiplex PCR; TCRdb stores just in-frame clones and leaves some out. Here the sample spans some 370,000 clones, around 87% being singletons. The sample was peripheral blood. Receptor source: a woman aged 30 to 39 with COVID-19, enrolled during active disease.

The chain carries TRBV6-5 and TRBJ1-6, with a possible D match to TRBD1 (6 bases). V shed 4 bases and J shed 7 bases, with 17 bases lying between them. Germline V lookup: CDR1 MNHEY, CDR2 SVGAGI. The CDR3 is 16 amino acids. This CDR3 reads CASSFEGRDTNSPLHF. CDR3 nucleotide sequence: TGTGCCAGCAGTTTTGAGGGCAGGGACACAAATTCACCCCTCCACTTT.

This chain links TRBV12-3 or TRBV12-4 with TRBJ1-5; D might be TRBD1 (5 bases). This CDR3 spans 13 amino acids. V lost 0 bases and J 5 bases, leaving 5 bases between the germline ends. DNA of the CDR3: TGTGCCAGCAGTTTAGCCAGGGATCAGCCCCAGCATTTT. It encodes CASSLARDQPQHF.

The genes are TRBV28 and TRBJ1-5; D is unclear. Germline CDR1 is MDHEN and CDR2 is SYDVKM. This CDR3 is 17 amino acids long. V was trimmed by 2 bases and J by 4 bases, leaving 18 bases between them. Here the CDR3 DNA reads TGTGCCAGCAGTTTAAAGAGGTTGAGACTGAGGAATCAGCCCCAGCATTTT. It specifies CASSLKRLRLRNQPQHF. The full variable domain, rest sourced from reference TRBV28 and TRBJ1-5, is DVKVTQSSRYLVKRTGEKVFLECVQDMDHENMFWYRQDPGLGLRLIYFSYDVKMKEKGDIPEGYSVSREKKERFSLILESASTNQTSMYLCASSLKRLRLRNQPQHFGDGTRLSIL.

V gene TRBV6-2 or TRBV6-3 combines with J gene TRBJ2-7, with a possible D match to TRBD1 (5 bases). Per the germline V gene, CDR1 is MNHEY and CDR2 is SVGEGT. The CDR3 extends over 16 amino acids. V was cut by 2 bases and J by 6 bases, with 20 bases left in between. The CDR3 spells CASSYGALTVRSEQYF. In nucleotides, the CDR3 is TGTGCCAGCAGTTACGGGGCCCTGACGGTCCGAAGCGAGCAGTACTTC.

The chain links TRBV29-1 to TRBJ2-7; 9 positions match TRBD1. Trimming cost V 7 bases and J 6 bases; bases outside gene matches: 10. Germline CDR1 SQVTM, CDR2 ANQGSEA. The CDR3 contains 13 residues. CDR3 sequence: CSARGQGLSEQYF. CDR3 sequence (DNA): TGCAGCGCTAGGGGACAGGGATTGAGCGAGCAGTACTTC.

The chain has TRBV5-6 and TRBJ1-6; D remains unclear. The CDR3 is made up of 13 amino acids. Germline loops: CDR1 SGHDT, CDR2 YYEEEE. Trimming took 4 bases from V and 8 from J, leaving 10 bases between them. In DNA form, the CDR3 reads TGTGCCAGCAGCACCCTCAGGTATTCACCCCTCCACTTT. This translates into CASSTLRYSPLHF.

This clone was found once. The V gene is TRBV9, the J gene TRBJ2-1; D is unclear. Germline CDR1 SGDLS, CDR2 YYNGEE. The CDR3 extends over 15 amino acids. With 0 bases removed from V and 5 bases from J, the gap between germline ends came to 12 bases. The CDR3, as DNA: TGTGCCAGCAGCGTAGTCGGGTACCGGAACAATGAGCAGTTCTTC. Its protein is CASSVVGYRNNEQFF.

This clone was recorded a few times. The V and J genes are TRBV4-3 and TRBJ2-2; D is possibly TRBD1 (5 bases). V was cut by 4 bases and J by 6 bases, with 12 bases left in between. The CDR3 runs 14 residues. The germline V gene encodes CDR1 LGHNA and CDR2 YSLEER. The CDR3 coding sequence is TGCGCCAGCAGCCCTATCCAAGGGGCCGGGGAGCTGTTTTTT. Translated: CASSPIQGAGELFF.

The CDR3 is CASERGPGELFF. Written as DNA, the CDR3 is TGTGCCAGCGAGAGGGGGCCCGGGGAGCTGTTTTTT. The chain combines TRBV6-5 with TRBJ2-2; 7 bases agree with TRBD1. The CDR3 covers 12 residues. The V gene end was trimmed by 8 bases and the J gene end by 6 bases; junction bases not matched to a gene: 3. Germline V gene lookup returns CDR1 MNHEY and CDR2 SVGAGI.

This clone has a handful of counts. V and J are TRBV24-1 and TRBJ1-2; 9 bases agree with TRBD1. From germline, CDR1 is KGHDR and CDR2 SFDVKD. This CDR3 comprises 15 residues. The V segment lost 3 bases and the J segment 5 bases; nucleotides outside the gene matches: 6. DNA for the CDR3: TGTGCCACCAGTGATCGGACAGGGGAGGGGTATGGCTACACCTTC. It is translated as CATSDRTGEGYGYTF.

The CDR3 region has the DNA TGCGCCAGCAGCTCACAGCTGAACACTGAAGCTTTCTTT. This gives the protein CASSSQLNTEAFF. The rearrangement uses TRBV5-1 and TRBJ1-1; no definite D call. With 3 bases removed from V and 0 bases from J, the gap between germline ends came to 6 bases. The CDR3 extends over 13 amino acids. Germline V lookup: CDR1 SGHRS, CDR2 YFSETQ. The whole variable domain, remainder taken from reference TRBV5-1 and TRBJ1-1, is KAGVTQTPRYLIKTRGQQVTLSCSPISGHRSVSWYQQTPGQGLQFLFEYFSETQRNKGNFPGRFSGRQFSNSRSEMNVSTLELGDSALYLCASSSQLNTEAFFGQGTRLTVV.

CDR3 in DNA: TGTGCCTGGAGCAAAGGACAGGGCACAGATACGCAGTATTTT. Translated: CAWSKGQGTDTQYF. The rearrangement links TRBV30 to TRBJ2-3; 7 bases match TRBD1. The CDR3 is made up of 14 amino acids. The J segment lost 1 base and the V segment lost 3 bases, leaving 4 bases of the junction unmatched. Germline CDR1 is GTSNPN and CDR2 is SVGIG (reference sequence).

A note on this clone: At the DNA level, this CDR3 is encoded by other sequences in the same sample as well. The chain employs TRBV3-1 (or the pseudogene TRBV3-2) and TRBJ2-7; unclear D gene. The CDR3 contains 11 residues. In germline, CDR1 is LGHDT, CDR2 YNNKEL (reference sequence). Trimming cost V 1 base and J 6 bases, with 4 bases left between them. The CDR3 DNA reads TGTGCCAGCAGCCAAGGGCTCGAGCAGTACTTC. Protein: CASSQGLEQYF.

This chain joins TRBV6-6 and TRBJ1-1; D unclear. Germline V gene data show CDR1 as MNHNY and CDR2 as SVGAGI (reference sequence). Trimming removed 2 bases from V and 1 base from J, with 5 bases in between. CDR3 length equals 13 residues. CDR3 amino acids: CASSYGRNTEAFF. The CDR3 DNA is TGTGCCAGCAGTTACGGGCGGAACACTGAAGCTTTCTTT.

The chain employs TRBV9 and TRBJ1-1; 12 bases line up with TRBD1. The junction had 17 bases not matched to a gene; V was cut back by 4 bases and J by 4 bases. The CDR3 spans 19 residues. The V gene's germline CDR1 is SGDLS and CDR2 YYNGEE. CDR3 in DNA: TGTGCCAGCAGCCCACTGAAGGGGACAGGGGGCCGGTTAAGCACTGAAGCTTTCTTT. This sequence encodes CASSPLKGTGGRLSTEAFF.

The chain recombines TRBV7-9 with TRBJ1-6; maybe TRBD1 (5 bases). V lost 1 base and J 9 bases, leaving 13 bases between the germline ends. Per the germline V gene, CDR1 is SEHNR and CDR2 is FQNEAQ (reference sequence). This CDR3 has 15 residues. In DNA form, the CDR3 reads TGTGCCAGCAGCTTAGTGGCCAGGGCCATTTCACCCCTCCACTTT. Translating it yields CASSLVARAISPLHF.

There are a few counts of this clone. The chain recombines TRBV9 with TRBJ2-2; D perhaps matches TRBD1 (6 bases). Trimming took 0 bases from V and 6 from J, leaving 6 bases between them. This CDR3 comprises 13 residues. The germline gives CDR1 SGDLS, CDR2 YYNGEE. The CDR3 DNA is TGTGCCAGCAGCGTAGGGACAGCCGGGGAGCTGTTTTTT. It yields the protein CASSVGTAGELFF.

The chain employs TRBV7-3 and TRBJ2-5; D may be TRBD2 (5 bases). This CDR3 has 13 amino acids. Looked up from germline, CDR1 is SGHTA and CDR2 is FQGTGA. Trimming took 2 bases from V and 4 from J, leaving 8 bases between them. The CDR3 region has the DNA TGTGCCAGCAGCTTATGGGCGGGAGAGACCCAGTACTTC. Its protein is CASSLWAGETQYF.

On this clone: The same CDR3 can be traced to other DNA sequences in this sample. J is TRBJ1-5 and V is TRBV28; unclear D gene. Looked up from germline, CDR1 is MDHEN and CDR2 is SYDVKM. CDR3 size: 12 residues. The ends were cut back, 4 bases at V and 3 bases at J, with 4 bases in the middle. The CDR3 region is CASSSLNQPQHF. CDR3 nucleotide sequence: TGTGCCAGCAGTTCCCTCAATCAGCCCCAGCATTTT. Using reference TRBV28 and TRBJ1-5 for the parts outside the CDR3, the full variable domain is DVKVTQSSRYLVKRTGEKVFLECVQDMDHENMFWYRQDPGLGLRLIYFSYDVKMKEKGDIPEGYSVSREKKERFSLILESASTNQTSMYLCASSSLNQPQHFGDGTRLSIL.

This rearrangement joins TRBV4-2 to TRBJ2-7; perhaps TRBD2 as D (5 bases). The CDR3 covers 14 residues. With 1 base removed from V and 2 bases from J, the gap between germline ends came to 9 bases. Per germline, CDR1 LGHNA and CDR2 YNFKEQ. CDR3 coding DNA: TGTGCCAGCAGCCAAGTGGACTTTCCCTACGAGCAGTACTTC. It codes for CASSQVDFPYEQYF.

This chain connects TRBV5-6 to TRBJ1-1; no reliable D call. CDR1 is SGHDT, CDR2 YYEEEE, per germline. The CDR3 contains 11 residues. The V and J ends lost 4 bases and 4 bases respectively, with 5 bases between them. For the CDR3, the DNA is TGTGCCAGCAGCGCGGCCACTGAAGCTTTCTTT. It codes for CASSAATEAFF.

The V and J genes are TRBV5-5 and TRBJ1-2; TRBD1 matches at 11 bases. CDR1 and CDR2 (germline): SGHKS, YYEKEE (reference sequence). Unmatched junction bases numbered 3, after V lost 5 bases and J lost 6 bases. The CDR3 consists of 13 residues. Here the CDR3 DNA reads TGTGCCAGCAGTGGGACAGGGGGACATGGCTACACCTTC. This sequence encodes CASSGTGGHGYTF.

This chain joins TRBV27 and TRBJ2-2; TRBD2 might be the D (6 bases). The V and J ends lost 4 bases and 7 bases respectively, with 19 bases between them. The CDR3 consists of 16 residues. CDR1 MNHEY and CDR2 SMNVEV come from the germline V gene (reference sequence). The CDR3 reads CASSSLASRRDGELFF. DNA of the CDR3: TGTGCCAGCAGTTCTCTAGCGTCCCGTCGTGACGGGGAGCTGTTTTTT.

The chain is built from TRBV9 and TRBJ1-4; D call uncertain. Looked up from germline, CDR1 is SGDLS and CDR2 is YYNGEE. Trimming removed 0 bases from V and 0 bases from J, with 9 bases in between. CDR3 length: 16 amino acids. The chain's CDR3 is CASSVGHGTTNEKLFF. DNA of the CDR3: TGTGCCAGCAGCGTAGGACACGGTACAACTAATGAAAAACTGTTTTTT.